Listed below are T cell receptor beta chains from one sample, sequenced in a study of a mutant IDH1 vaccine in newly diagnosed glioma. These receptors lack a known antigen. Clones were sequenced by immunoSEQ multiplex PCR, and TCRdb holds only the in-frame ones, with some missing. In the table there are tens of thousands of clones, 83% of which are singletons. This sample comprised PBMCs, obtained from a glioma patient whose treatment included an IDH1 peptide vaccine. These receptors came from a woman in her fifties or sixties with glioma. Both conserved end residues are part of each CDR3.

V	J	CDR3
TRBV7-2	TRBJ1-1	CASSLPYSNTEAFF
TRBV14	TRBJ1-6	CASSLLDRGFQALHF
TRBV7-6	TRBJ2-7	CASSLAVSGYEQYF
TRBV30	TRBJ1-6	CAWSAGAARYNSPLHF
TRBV28	TRBJ1-1	CASTTGLPNTEAFF
TRBV5-1	TRBJ2-7	CASSSSVGREYF
TRBV10-3	TRBJ1-3	CAISAVGRSGNTIYF
TRBV9	TRBJ1-4	CASSADGTGEKLFF
TRBV27	TRBJ1-6	CASSLLTGGRNSPLHF
TRBV9	TRBJ2-5	CASSVGPPGGGETQYF
TRBV11-2	TRBJ2-7	CASSLGQTYEQYF
TRBV29-1	TRBJ2-7	CSVGGVLSSYEQYF
TRBV4-1	TRBJ2-7	CASSQGAGADSYEQYF
TRBV5-4	TRBJ2-1	CASSGTSGRYNEQFF
TRBV9	TRBJ1-6	CASSVEGVSPLHF
TRBV5-1	TRBJ1-3	CASSDDGSSGNTIYF
TRBV6-1	TRBJ1-2	CASSEDGRGRSYTF
TRBV15	TRBJ1-5	CATSRDGDSNQPQHF
TRBV7-8	TRBJ1-4	CASSLGTFLNEKLFF
TRBV9	TRBJ2-7	CASSVGSLSSYEQYF
TRBV5-1	TRBJ1-3	CASSLERGLAGNTIYF
TRBV6-6	TRBJ2-7	CASSYAGGSYEQYF
TRBV30	TRBJ1-1	CAWSLRRTGRDTEAFF
TRBV5-4	TRBJ2-3	CASSPSGGVSTDTQYF
TRBV5-1	TRBJ2-2	CASSFTSGGAGRSGELFF
TRBV5-1	TRBJ2-7	CASSLEARGFDEQYF
TRBV2	TRBJ1-5	CASAGNQPQHF
TRBV6-1	TRBJ2-7	CASSEVWQGSYEQYF
TRBV29-1	TRBJ2-2	CSVGGTANTGELFF
TRBV19	TRBJ2-7	CASSGGTYEQYF
TRBV5-1	TRBJ2-5	CASSFGGSGKETQYF
TRBV7-2	TRBJ2-3	CASSLGSAGSRADTQYF
TRBV2	TRBJ2-5	CASSETSLLQETQYF
TRBV7-2	TRBJ1-2	CASAPRGASANYGYTF